This T cell receptor beta chain was captured by sequencing in a study of blood T cells in healthy people across ages. Study background: Template switching recovered approximately one barcoded beta molecule for every two T cells.

Germline V gives CDR1 SGHTA, CDR2 FQGTGA. V shed 3 bases, J shed 5 bases, and the junction held 7 bases outside the gene matches. The CDR3 extends over 15 amino acids. This clonotype was seen a few times. Its antigen is not known. Each sample yielded at least 5.5 micrograms of PBMC total RNA. Through a sample-barcoded 5' primer and a J-beta primer mix, a second PCR was run for roughly 7 to 11 cycles. Per-sample output comprised a minimum of 3 million paired-end reads containing CDR3. TCRdb processed the 5' RACE reads anew with MiXCR; each CDR3 protein has one entry. This sample has roughly 1,500,000 distinct CDR3 sequences; roughly 30% occur once, and the top ten carry around 11%. Whole-study results and caveats: The percentage of naive T cells correlated strongly with TCR beta diversity.

Source material: blood. The sequence was obtained from a woman in her twenties or thirties in good health. The V and J genes are TRBV7-3 and TRBJ2-1; 7 nucleotides match TRBD1. The DNA of the CDR3 is TGTGCCAGCAGCTTGAAAAGGGGGCGGCACAATGAGCAGTTCTTC. Translating gives CASSLKRGRHNEQFF. The full variable domain, its missing parts supplied by reference TRBV7-3 and TRBJ2-1, is GAGVSQTPSNKVTEKGKYVELRCDPISGHTALYWYRQSLGQGPEFLIYFQGTGAADDSGLPNDRFFAVRPEGSVSTLKIQRTERGDSAVYLCASSLKRGRHNEQFFGPGTRLTVL.